This note documents a single T cell receptor beta chain sequence. This specimen belongs to a study of Ad26.COV2.S vaccination and SARS-CoV-2 variants. Treatment reported: over 15 received Ad26.COV2.S at low or high dose, single or two shots; about 5 received placebo; per-sample allocation not given. Day 63 following the first vaccine or placebo injection was when the samples were taken. The assay was immunoSEQ multiplex PCR, and TCRdb's table has in-frame clones only and misses some. The table shows approximately 350,000 clones, with 87% occurring only once. The sequencing here drew on peripheral blood, taken in a trial of Ad26.COV2.S vaccine versus placebo. This clonotype was sampled from a person between 18 and 65 years old who received the Ad26.COV2.S COVID-19 vaccine or a placebo.

The chain's CDR3 is CASSPSDRGRRETQYF. DNA of the CDR3: TGTGCCAGCAGCCCCTCGGACAGGGGGCGTCGAGAGACCCAGTACTTC. This chain joins TRBV3-1 (or the pseudogene TRBV3-2) and TRBJ2-5; 11 bases align to TRBD1. The CDR3 covers 16 residues. From germline, CDR1 is LGHDT and CDR2 YNNKEL (reference sequence). The V and J ends lost 4 bases and 4 bases, in that order; junction bases with no gene match: 8.